The rows below give T cell receptor beta chains drawn from one sample of a study of blood T cell repertoires in COVID-19. Only in-frame clones appear in the TCRdb table, and some are missing; sequencing was by immunoSEQ multiplex PCR. Seen here are 70,000 or so clones, over 80% observed once, and the top ten hold around a sixth. Sequenced sample: peripheral blood. Source of these receptors: a human donor in a cohort sampled during active COVID-19. The CDR3 runs from the conserved cysteine through the conserved F or W. A D gene is named only where the DNA matches it firmly. Size values are once, few and many counts, or a class for expanded clones, and some rows have none.

d_gene,v_gene,abundance,j_gene,CDR3aa,CDR3nt
TRBD1,TRBV5-1,.,TRBJ1-1,CASSDRGSYNTEAFF,TGCGCCAGCAGTGACAGGGGGTCTTACAACACTGAAGCTTTCTTT
TRBD2,TRBV9,.,TRBJ2-7,CASSASGATYEQYF,TGTGCCAGCAGCGCTAGCGGGGCCACCTACGAGCAGTACTTC
TRBD1,TRBV6-1,.,TRBJ1-5,CASSDVPQGALSNQPQHF,TGTGCCAGCAGTGACGTCCCACAGGGGGCTTTAAGCAATCAGCCCCAGCATTTT
.,TRBV30,.,TRBJ1-1,CAWSIKASGNTEAFF,TGTGCCTGGAGCATAAAGGCTTCGGGGAACACTGAAGCTTTCTTT
TRBD1,TRBV12-5,.,TRBJ2-7,CASGLNTGGIYEQYF,TGTGCTAGTGGTTTGAATACAGGGGGCATCTACGAGCAGTACTTC
.,TRBV5-1,.,TRBJ2-7,CASSLGSGYSEEQYF,TGCGCCAGCAGCTTGGGTTCAGGGTACTCGGAAGAGCAGTACTTC
.,TRBV5-1,once,TRBJ2-2,CASRLRTGAGELFF,TGCGCCAGCAGACTACGAACAGGCGCCGGGGAGCTGTTTTTT
.,TRBV5-1,.,TRBJ2-5,CASSLQGPQETQYF,TGCGCCAGCAGCTTACAGGGACCCCAAGAGACCCAGTACTTC
.,TRBV6-1,.,TRBJ1-1,CASSEDRADTEAFF,TGTGCCAGCAGTGAAGACAGGGCGGACACTGAAGCTTTCTTT
TRBD1,TRBV5-1,few,TRBJ2-7,CASSELGQGAHEQYF,TGCGCCAGCAGCGAACTGGGGCAGGGGGCGCACGAGCAGTACTTC
TRBD1,TRBV7-6,.,TRBJ1-1,CASSLNGQGDTEAFF,TGTGCCAGCAGCTTAAATGGACAGGGGGACACTGAAGCTTTCTTT
TRBD1,TRBV15,few,TRBJ1-3,CATSRDYRGPRGNTIYF,TGTGCCACCAGCAGAGATTACAGGGGGCCTAGAGGAAACACCATATATTTT
TRBD2,TRBV7-6,.,TRBJ2-2,CASSYSGGPSGELFF,TGTGCCAGCAGCTATAGCGGGGGACCGTCCGGGGAGCTGTTTTTT
.,TRBV4-1,.,TRBJ1-1,CASSQGGAEAFF,TGCGCCAGCAGCCAAGGCGGGGCAGAGGCTTTCTTT
.,TRBV2,.,TRBJ2-7,CASSEFRAYQQYF,TGTGCCAGCAGTGAATTCAGGGCCTACCAGCAGTACTTC
.,TRBV29-1,few,TRBJ1-2,CSDSYYGYTF,TGCAGCGACAGTTACTATGGCTACACCTTC
.,TRBV7-9,.,TRBJ2-7,CASSLTRQDFYEQYF,TGTGCCAGCAGCTTAACCCGACAGGATTTTTACGAGCAGTACTTC
TRBD1,TRBV10-3,.,TRBJ2-5,CAISESGTGGEETQYF,TGTGCCATCAGTGAGTCGGGGACAGGGGGTGAAGAGACCCAGTACTTC
TRBD2,TRBV7-8,.,TRBJ2-7,CASSLKGAGLSYEQYF,TGTGCCAGCAGCTTAAAAGGAGCGGGGTTGTCCTACGAGCAGTACTTC
.,TRBV5-1,.,TRBJ2-2,CASSLELNTGELFF,TGCGCCAGCAGCTTGGAACTGAATACCGGGGAGCTGTTTTTT
TRBD1,TRBV7-2,.,TRBJ2-5,CASSLAPGQGEETQYF,TGTGCCAGCAGCTTAGCCCCCGGACAGGGTGAAGAGACCCAGTACTTC
TRBD2,TRBV7-2,few,TRBJ2-7,CASSSGLAGIPYF,TGTGCCAGCAGCTCGGGACTAGCGGGGATTCCGTACTTC
TRBD1,TRBV3-1/TRBV3-2,.,TRBJ2-7,CASSQGTSGTGYGQYF,TGTGCCAGCAGCCAAGGTACCTCCGGGACAGGGTACGGGCAGTACTTC
.,TRBV29-1,.,TRBJ2-5,CTSAGGPQETQYF,TGCACCTCCGCCGGCGGGCCACAAGAGACCCAGTACTTC
.,TRBV5-1,once,TRBJ1-2,CASSLDRPSYGYTF,TGCGCCAGCAGCTTGGACAGGCCCAGCTATGGCTACACCTTC
.,TRBV7-9,.,TRBJ1-2,CASSSIRDTAYGYTF,TGTGCCAGCAGCTCTATCCGGGACACCGCCTATGGCTACACCTTC
.,TRBV21-1,few,TRBJ1-5,CASSLGQLSDQPQHF,TGTGCCAGCAGCCTGGGACAGCTAAGCGATCAGCCCCAGCATTTT